This T cell receptor beta chain stems from a study of shared clonotypes between healthy human individuals. TCRdb's table, derived via immunoSEQ multiplex PCR, lists solely in-frame clones and lacks some. The sample shows about 2.4 million clones, 93% of them seen only once. Study-wide points: The study sampled only blood, and tissue repertoires likely differ.

This CDR3 contains 16 residues. With 4 bases clipped from V and 0 bases from J, the junction kept 6 bases outside the gene matches. The germline V gene has CDR1 SGHRS and CDR2 YFSETQ. Concerning this clone: Its antigen is not known.

The chain carries TRBV5-1 and TRBJ2-2; 7 nucleotides align to TRBD1. This receptor was identified in a man aged 18 to 35 in good health. Some clones in this sample may be carry-over from other donors' samples. The specimen was naive CD4+ T cells from PBMCs. As for subset: CD45RA+ positively selected. In DNA, the CDR3 is TGCGCCAGCAGCCCCCGACAGGGTTCGAACACCGGGGAGCTGTTTTTT. Its protein is CASSPRQGSNTGELFF. Based on the CDR3 plus reference TRBV5-1 and TRBJ2-2, the full variable domain is KAGVTQTPRYLIKTRGQQVTLSCSPISGHRSVSWYQQTPGQGLQFLFEYFSETQRNKGNFPGRFSGRQFSNSRSEMNVSTLELGDSALYLCASSPRQGSNTGELFFGEGSRLTVL.